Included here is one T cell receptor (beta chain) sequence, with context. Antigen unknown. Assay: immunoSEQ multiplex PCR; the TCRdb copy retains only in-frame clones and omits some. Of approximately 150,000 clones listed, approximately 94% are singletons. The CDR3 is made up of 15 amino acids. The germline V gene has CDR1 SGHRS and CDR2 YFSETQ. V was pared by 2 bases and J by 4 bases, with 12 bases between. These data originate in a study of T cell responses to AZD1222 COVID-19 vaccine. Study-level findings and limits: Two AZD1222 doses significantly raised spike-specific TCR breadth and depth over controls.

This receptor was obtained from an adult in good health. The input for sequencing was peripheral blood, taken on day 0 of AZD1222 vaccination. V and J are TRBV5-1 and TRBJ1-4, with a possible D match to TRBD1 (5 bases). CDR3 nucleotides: TGCGCCAGCAGCTTTGTAGGACATCATAATGAAAAACTGTTTTTT. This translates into CASSFVGHHNEKLFF.